The 7 T cell receptor beta chains in this list originate from one sample, sequenced in a study of blood T cell repertoires in COVID-19. Produced via immunoSEQ multiplex PCR; TCRdb's table is partial and in-frame only. The sample includes 300,000 to 450,000 clones, around 85% seen only once; the top ten take roughly 3.9%. The sample taken for sequencing was peripheral blood. These receptors all stem from a woman in her late teens or twenties with acute or convalescent COVID-19.

The gene calls are TRBV19 and TRBJ2-7; D gene unclear. Trimming cost V 3 bases and J 4 bases, with 16 bases left between them. The CDR3 totals 15 residues. Germline lookup yields CDR1 LNHDA and CDR2 SQIVND (reference sequence). This CDR3 is CASSIMLFQKYEQYF. The CDR3 DNA sequence: TGTGCCAGTAGTATCATGTTATTTCAGAAATACGAGCAGTACTTC.

The rearrangement uses TRBV2 and TRBJ2-7; a weak D match, TRBD2 (6 bases). V gave up 6 bases and J gave up 4 bases, with 16 bases separating them. Germline V gene data show CDR1 as SNHLY and CDR2 as FYNNEI. This CDR3 comprises 14 residues. The CDR3 here is CASRSAGTSYEQYF. In DNA form, the CDR3 reads TGTGCCAGCAGGAGCGCGGGGACTTCATACGAGCAGTACTTC.

The chain combines TRBV7-8 with TRBJ1-4, with 8 bases that match TRBD1. CDR1 SGHVS and CDR2 FQNEAQ come from the germline V gene. The J segment lost 7 bases and the V segment lost 4 bases, leaving 8 bases of the junction unmatched. CDR3 size: 15 residues. CDR3 DNA: TGTGCCAGCAGCTACGACAGGGGCGGGCGTGAAAAACTGTTTTTT. The encoded protein is CASSYDRGGREKLFF. Drawing the rest from reference TRBV7-8 and TRBJ1-4, the complete variable domain is GAGVSQSPRYKVAKRGQDVALRCDPISGHVSLFWYQQALGQGPEFLTYFQNEAQLDKSGLPSDRFFAERPEGSVSTLKIQRTQQEDSAVYLCASSYDRGGREKLFFGSGTQLSVL.

The chain has TRBV2 and TRBJ1-2; 11 bases match TRBD1. Germline V lookup: CDR1 SNHLY, CDR2 FYNNEI. V shed 1 base, J shed 6 bases, and the junction held 4 bases outside the gene matches. This CDR3 has 15 residues. The CDR3 DNA reads TGTGCCAGCAGTGAAGTAGGGACAGGGGGGGATGGCTACACCTTC. Its protein is CASSEVGTGGDGYTF.

This clone was counted once. This chain links TRBV7-9 with TRBJ1-2; 9 bases align to TRBD1. Germline lookup yields CDR1 SEHNR and CDR2 FQNEAQ (reference sequence). Trimming took 5 bases from V and 4 from J; bases not matched to a gene: 8. The CDR3 is 15 amino acids. For the CDR3, the DNA is TGTGCCAGCAGCGCCCGGGACAGGGTCGGCTATGGCTACACCTTC. Protein product: CASSARDRVGYGYTF. Supplemented by reference TRBV7-9 and TRBJ1-2, the full variable domain reads DTGVSQNPRHKITKRGQNVTFRCDPISEHNRLYWYRQTLGQGPEFLTYFQNEAQLEKSRLLSDRFSAERPKGSFSTLEIQRTEQGDSAMYLCASSARDRVGYGYTFGSGTRLTVV.

The CDR3 DNA is TGTGCCAGCAGTTTGGCTAGGAAGGCTGAAGCTTTCTTT. It encodes CASSLARKAEAFF. V is TRBV27 and J is TRBJ1-1; D gene unclear. CDR1 is MNHEY, CDR2 SMNVEV, per germline (reference sequence). CDR3 length: 13 residues. Trimming cost V 3 bases and J 6 bases, with 11 bases left between them.

This clone was counted once. The rearrangement links TRBV7-9 to TRBJ2-1; the match to TRBD1 covers 10 bases. The CDR3 spans 16 residues. V lost 5 bases and J lost 2; bases outside the gene matches: 6. Looked up from germline, CDR1 is SEHNR and CDR2 is FQNEAQ (reference sequence). CDR3 sequence (DNA): TGTGCCAGCAGCACGACTGGACAGGGGGCCTACAATGAGCAGTTCTTC. It encodes CASSTTGQGAYNEQFF.